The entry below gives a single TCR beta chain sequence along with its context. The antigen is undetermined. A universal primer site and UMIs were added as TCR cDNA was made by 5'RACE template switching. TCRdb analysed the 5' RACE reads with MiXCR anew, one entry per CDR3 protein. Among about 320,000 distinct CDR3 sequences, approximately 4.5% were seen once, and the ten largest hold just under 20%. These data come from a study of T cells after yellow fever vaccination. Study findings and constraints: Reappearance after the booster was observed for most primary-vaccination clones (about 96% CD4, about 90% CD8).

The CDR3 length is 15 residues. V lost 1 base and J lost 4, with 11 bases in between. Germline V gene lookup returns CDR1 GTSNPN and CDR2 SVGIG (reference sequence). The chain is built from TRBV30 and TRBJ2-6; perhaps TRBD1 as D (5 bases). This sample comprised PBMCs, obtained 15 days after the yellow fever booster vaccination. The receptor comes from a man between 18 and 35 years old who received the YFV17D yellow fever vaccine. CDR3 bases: TGTGCCTGGAGTGCCCAGGGTAACGGGGCCAACGTCCTGACTTTC. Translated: CAWSAQGNGANVLTF.